Following are 5 T cell receptor beta chains from one sample sequenced in a study of blood T cell repertoires in COVID-19. TCRdb keeps only in-frame clones here, not all; method: immunoSEQ multiplex PCR. The data contain 220,000 or so clones, 86% of them seen just once; the ten biggest clones take up roughly 2%. Sequencing used PBMCs or T cells enriched from blood (not recorded which). The receptors come from a woman in her fifties or sixties who had recovered from COVID-19.

The J gene is TRBJ1-5, the V gene TRBV12-3 or TRBV12-4; D is undetermined. The V gene lost 5 bases and the J gene lost 5 bases, with 7 bases spanning the gap. CDR3 length: 12 residues. DNA for the CDR3: TGTGCCAGCAGTGTACAACATCAGCCCCAGCATTTT. Its translation: CASSVQHQPQHF.

This chain links TRBV27 with TRBJ1-4; no reliable D call. In germline, CDR1 is MNHEY, CDR2 SMNVEV (reference sequence). Trimming pared 4 bases from V and 8 bases from J, leaving 14 bases between. The CDR3 has 14 residues. DNA of the CDR3: TGTGCCAGCAGTTGGACTGTGGGGTCCGAAAAACTGTTTTTT. Residues: CASSWTVGSEKLFF.

This clone has more than one count but fewer than ten. The rearrangement joins TRBV4-1 to TRBJ1-2, with 8 bases aligning to TRBD1. This CDR3 is 15 amino acids long. Germline V lookup: CDR1 MGHRA, CDR2 YSYEKL. V trimming: 4 bases; J trimming: 2 bases; junction bases outside the gene matches: 6. This chain's CDR3 is CASSLPTGVNYGYTF. The CDR3 DNA reads TGCGCCAGCAGCCTCCCGACAGGGGTCAACTATGGCTACACCTTC.

This clone was counted only a few times. Here the CDR3 reads CASSYVANNYGYTF. CDR3 coding DNA: TGTGCCAGCAGTTACGTAGCCAATAACTATGGCTACACCTTC. The genes are TRBV6-5 and TRBJ1-2; D uncertain. This CDR3 spans 14 amino acids. V lost 2 bases and J 1 base, leaving 8 bases between the germline ends. CDR1 and CDR2 (germline): MNHEY, SVGAGI.

This clone occurred a few times. The CDR3 loop reads CASSLGGLALYEQFF. For the CDR3, the DNA is TGTGCCAGCAGCTTAGGCGGACTAGCGTTGTATGAGCAGTTCTTC. The chain combines TRBV7-2 with TRBJ2-1; 9 bases fit TRBD2. The CDR3 is made up of 15 amino acids. Germline lookup yields CDR1 SGHTA and CDR2 FQGNSA. Trimming took 1 base from V and 8 from J; bases not matched to a gene: 6.